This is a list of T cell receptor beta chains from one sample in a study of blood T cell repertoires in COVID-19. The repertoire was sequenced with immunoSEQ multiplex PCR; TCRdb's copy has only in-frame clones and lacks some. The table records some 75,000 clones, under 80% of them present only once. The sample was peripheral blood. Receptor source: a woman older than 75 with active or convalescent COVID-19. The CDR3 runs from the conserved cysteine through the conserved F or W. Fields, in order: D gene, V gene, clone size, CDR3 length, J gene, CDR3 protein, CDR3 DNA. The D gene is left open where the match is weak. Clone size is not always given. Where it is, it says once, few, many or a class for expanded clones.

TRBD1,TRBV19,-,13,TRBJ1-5,CASRGQLGQPQHF,TGTGCCAGCAGGGGACAGCTGGGTCAGCCCCAGCATTTT
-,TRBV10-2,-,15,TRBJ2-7,CASSESGDSAYEQYF,TGCGCCAGCAGTGAGTCCGGGGACTCCGCCTACGAGCAGTACTTC
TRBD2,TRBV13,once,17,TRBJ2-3,CASSLWTSGGDTDTQYF,TGTGCCAGCAGCCTCTGGACTAGCGGGGGGGACACAGATACGCAGTATTTT
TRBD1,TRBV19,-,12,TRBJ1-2,CASSTGGLGYTF,TGTGCCAGTAGCACAGGGGGTCTGGGCTACACCTTC
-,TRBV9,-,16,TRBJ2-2,CASSLQAGPNTGELFF,TGTGCCAGCAGCCTCCAAGCAGGGCCGAACACCGGGGAGCTGTTTTTT
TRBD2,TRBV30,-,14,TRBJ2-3,CAWSYGGAVGTQYF,TGTGCCTGGAGCTACGGGGGGGCGGTTGGTACGCAGTATTTT
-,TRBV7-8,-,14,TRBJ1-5,CASSRENSNQPQHF,TGTGCCAGCAGCCGGGAGAATAGCAATCAGCCCCAGCATTTT
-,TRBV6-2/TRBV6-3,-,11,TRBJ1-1,CASSQGPEAFF,TGTGCCAGCAGTCAGGGGCCTGAAGCTTTCTTT
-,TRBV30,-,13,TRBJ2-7,CAWSRTWGDEQYF,TGTGCCTGGTCCCGGACATGGGGCGACGAGCAGTACTTC
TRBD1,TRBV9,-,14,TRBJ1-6,CASSLDRGGSPLHF,TGTGCCAGCAGCTTAGACAGGGGGGGATCACCCCTCCACTTT
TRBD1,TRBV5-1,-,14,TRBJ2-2,CASRQGADTGELFF,TGCGCCAGCAGACAGGGGGCCGACACCGGGGAGCTGTTTTTT
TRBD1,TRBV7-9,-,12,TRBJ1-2,CASTGQGAGYTF,TGTGCCAGCACGGGACAGGGTGCTGGCTACACCTTC
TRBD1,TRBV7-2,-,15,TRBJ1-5,CASSLGQGMNQPQHF,TGTGCCAGCAGCCTGGGACAGGGGATGAATCAGCCCCAGCATTTT
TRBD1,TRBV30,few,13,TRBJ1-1,CAWRKGADTEAFF,TGTGCCTGGAGGAAGGGGGCGGATACTGAAGCTTTCTTT
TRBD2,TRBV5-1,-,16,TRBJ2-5,CASSSSGGAVQETQYF,TGCGCCAGCAGCTCTAGCGGGGGGGCTGTCCAAGAGACCCAGTACTTC
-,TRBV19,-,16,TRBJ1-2,CASSWLRGAANYGYTF,TGTGCCAGTAGTTGGCTCAGGGGCGCCGCTAACTATGGCTACACCTTC
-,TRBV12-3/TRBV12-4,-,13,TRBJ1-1,CASSFYRETEAFF,TGTGCCAGCAGTTTCTACAGGGAGACTGAAGCTTTCTTT
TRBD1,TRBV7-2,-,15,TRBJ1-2,CASSFKTGGFAGYTF,TGTGCCAGCAGCTTCAAGACAGGGGGCTTCGCTGGCTACACCTTC
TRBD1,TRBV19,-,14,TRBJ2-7,CASSDREITYEQYF,TGTGCCAGTAGTGACAGGGAAATTACCTACGAGCAGTACTTC
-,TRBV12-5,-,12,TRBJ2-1,CASGVSSDEQFF,TGTGCTAGTGGTGTCAGTAGCGATGAGCAGTTCTTC
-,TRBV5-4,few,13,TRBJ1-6,CASSLRLNSPLHF,TGTGCCAGCAGCCTCCGGTTGAATTCACCCCTCCACTTT
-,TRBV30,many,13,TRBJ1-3,CAWTPSSGNTIYF,TGTGCCTGGACCCCGAGTTCTGGAAACACCATATATTTT